This T cell receptor beta chain was recorded in a study of T cells in Graves' hyperthyroidism and ophthalmopathy. PBMCs came from less than 11 ml fresh peripheral blood. V lost 5 bases to trimming and J lost 8 bases; unmatched junction nucleotides: 6. CDR3 size: 14 residues. Germline V gives CDR1 SGHTA, CDR2 FQGTGA. TCR beta CDR3 regions were amplified from RNA. The HTBI primer set was used in a first-round RT-PCR of the TCR CDR3. TCRdb re-called the multiplex PCR reads through MiXCR, storing one row per CDR3 protein. Among about half a million distinct CDR3 sequences, about 22% were seen once, and the ten largest hold approximately 49%.

This clonotype was obtained from a woman between 70 and 85 years old with Graves' ophthalmopathy. The genes are TRBV7-3 and TRBJ2-2, with 9 bases fitting TRBD1. Input material: blood. The CDR3 spells CASSPGTGFGELFF. The CDR3 nucleotides read TGTGCCAGCAGCCCCGGGACAGGGTTTGGGGAGCTGTTTTTT.